The 27 T cell receptor beta chains given below trace back to one sample, sequenced in a study of graft-versus-host responses after intestinal transplantation. Antigen specificity for these receptors is unknown. Measured with immunoSEQ multiplex PCR; TCRdb has only the in-frame clones, and not every one. The top ten hold less than 9.5% of the sample, which has roughly 73,000 clones, around nine tenths seen once. The specimen comprised unstimulated CD8+ T cells sorted from spleen or lymph node cells, sampled before transplant. All receptors derive from a human donor who was the organ donor for an intestinal transplant.

The chain is built from TRBV21-1 and TRBJ1-5. TRBV21-1 has pseudogene status. The length of the CDR3 is 14 residues. Written as DNA, the CDR3 is TGTGCCAGCAGCAACATACCGGTAAATCAGCCCCAGCATTTT. Encoded protein: CASSNIPVNQPQHF.

This chain joins TRBV2 and TRBJ1-2; no clear D. V lost 6 bases and J 4 bases, leaving 6 bases between the germline ends. The CDR3 extends over 11 amino acids. From germline, CDR1 is SNHLY and CDR2 FYNNEI. DNA of the CDR3: TGTGCCAGCAGCCGGGGCTATGGCTACACCTTC. Amino acids: CASSRGYGYTF.

This clone was detected only once. The chain employs TRBV5-1 and TRBJ1-1, with unresolved D. There are 11 residues in the CDR3. CDR1 and CDR2 (germline): SGHRS, YFSETQ. Trimming pared 5 bases from V and 4 bases from J, leaving 6 bases between. CDR3 region: CASRMGTEAFF. The CDR3, as DNA: TGCGCCAGCAGGATGGGCACTGAAGCTTTCTTT. The full variable domain, in which reference TRBV5-1 and TRBJ1-1 provide the parts outside the CDR3, is KAGVTQTPRYLIKTRGQQVTLSCSPISGHRSVSWYQQTPGQGLQFLFEYFSETQRNKGNFPGRFSGRQFSNSRSEMNVSTLELGDSALYLCASRMGTEAFFGQGTRLTVV.

This clone was recorded only once. The V call is TRBV4-1, the J call TRBJ1-2; D is ambiguous. Germline CDR1 reads MGHRA; CDR2 reads YSYEKL. V lost 4 bases and J lost 3, with 15 bases in between. The CDR3 length is 15 residues. In nucleotides, the CDR3 is TGCGCCAGCAGCCCAGAGACACAGTCCGACTATGGCTACACCTTC. Translated, it gives CASSPETQSDYGYTF.

This clone appeared once. The genes are TRBV9 and TRBJ2-2, with TRBD2 as a possible D gene (6 bases). CDR1 is SGDLS and CDR2 is YYNGEE in the germline V gene. Between the trimmed V and J ends, which lost 4 bases and 0 bases, there was a span of 10 bases. The CDR3 sequence is 15 residues long. CDR3 sequence (DNA): TGTGCCAGCAGCTCCGGGACTTCGAACACCGGGGAGCTGTTTTTT. Protein product: CASSSGTSNTGELFF.

This rearrangement joins TRBV19 to TRBJ2-7; 8 bases map to TRBD1. CDR1 and CDR2 (germline): LNHDA, SQIVND (reference sequence). The CDR3 is 15 residues long. V gave up 5 bases and J gave up 4 bases; unmatched junction bases: 10. CDR3 loop: CASSRGTGLGYEQYF. CDR3 nucleotides: TGTGCCAGTAGTCGGGGGACAGGCCTTGGGTACGAGCAGTACTTC.

This rearrangement joins TRBV7-9 to TRBJ2-3; 10 bases line up with TRBD2. Germline V CDR1 and CDR2: SEHNR, FQNEAQ (reference sequence). V shed 7 bases and J 9 bases; nucleotides not matched to a gene: 13. There are 15 residues in the CDR3. The CDR3 nucleotides read TGTGCCAGCAAACATAGGCTAGCGGGGGAGGGAACGCAGTATTTT. This codes for CASKHRLAGEGTQYF.

The gene calls are TRBV9 and TRBJ1-2, with D unclear. Germline V gene data show CDR1 as SGDLS and CDR2 as YYNGEE. V shed 3 bases and J shed 8 bases, with 17 bases lying between them. This CDR3 contains 14 residues. CDR3: CASSGAGRFVGYTF. In DNA, the CDR3 is TGTGCCAGCAGCGGGGCAGGCCGGTTCGTAGGCTACACCTTC.

The V and J genes are TRBV5-1 and TRBJ2-1; the match to TRBD1 covers 10 bases. J gave up 6 bases and V 1 base, and 13 bases lay outside the gene matches. Germline loops: CDR1 SGHRS, CDR2 YFSETQ. The CDR3 length is 18 residues. The CDR3 DNA sequence: TGCGCCAGCAGCTTGTTCAACCCCGACAGGGGGCTGGTCAATGAGCAGTTCTTC. Translating it yields CASSLFNPDRGLVNEQFF.

This chain links TRBV4-2 with TRBJ2-7; D might be TRBD2 (7 bases). With 0 bases removed from V and 2 bases from J, the gap between germline ends came to 17 bases. The germline V gene encodes CDR1 LGHNA and CDR2 YNFKEQ. This CDR3 region has 17 residues. The CDR3 DNA reads as TGTGCCAGCAGCCAAGAAGGCCAAGGCGGGGGCGCCTACGAGCAGTACTTC. Amino acid sequence: CASSQEGQGGGAYEQYF.

The chain recombines TRBV10-1 with TRBJ1-1; D gene unclear. The V gene lost 3 bases and the J gene lost 3 bases, with 14 bases spanning the gap. Germline CDR1 is WNHNN and CDR2 is SYGVQD (reference sequence). The CDR3 runs to 15 residues. CDR3: CASSDRTVEHTEAFF. CDR3 DNA sequence: TGCGCCAGCAGTGACCGGACCGTCGAACACACTGAAGCTTTCTTT.

This chain uses TRBV4-1 with TRBJ2-7; maybe TRBD2 (6 bases). V was pared by 0 bases and J by 3 bases, with 12 bases between. Germline V gene data show CDR1 as MGHRA and CDR2 as YSYEKL. This CDR3 comprises 15 residues. Here the CDR3 reads CASSQEVQGLYEQYF. The CDR3, as DNA: TGCGCCAGCAGCCAAGAGGTTCAGGGACTCTACGAGCAGTACTTC.

The chain combines TRBV30 with TRBJ2-7; D gene ambiguous. There are 13 residues in the CDR3. Per the germline V gene, CDR1 is GTSNPN and CDR2 is SVGIG (reference sequence). Between the trimmed V and J ends, which lost 7 bases and 0 bases, there was a span of 13 bases. DNA of the CDR3: TGTGCCTCCGGCCCCCATTACTCCTACGAGCAGTACTTC. Translated: CASGPHYSYEQYF. Combining the CDR3 with reference TRBV30 and TRBJ2-7 gives the whole variable domain SQTIHQWPATLVQPVGSPLSLECTVEGTSNPNLYWYRQAAGRGLQLLFYSVGIGQISSEVPQNLSASRPQDRQFILSSKKLLLSDSGFYLCASGPHYSYEQYFGPGTRLTVT.

The chain employs TRBV27 and TRBJ1-6; D gene uncertain. V lost 2 bases, J lost 6 bases, and 8 bases lay in between. Germline CDR1 reads MNHEY; CDR2 reads SMNVEV (reference sequence). There are 14 residues in the CDR3. The CDR3 sequence is CASSLEQTNSPLHF. The CDR3, as DNA: TGTGCCAGCAGTTTAGAACAGACTAATTCACCCCTCCACTTT.

This rearrangement joins TRBV15 to TRBJ1-4, with D possibly TRBD1 on 5 matching bases. This CDR3 comprises 13 residues. The germline V gene has CDR1 LNHNV and CDR2 YYDKDF (reference sequence). Trimming shortened V by 8 bases and J by 6 bases, and 13 bases separated the two germline ends. The CDR3 reads CATSQGVYEKLFF. CDR3 nucleotide sequence: TGTGCCACCTCCCAAGGGGTTTATGAAAAACTGTTTTTT.

The genes are TRBV9 and TRBJ2-1; D is perhaps TRBD1 (6 bases). CDR3 length equals 15 residues. Trimming left V 0 bases short and J 1 base short, with 8 bases between. CDR1 SGDLS and CDR2 YYNGEE come from the germline V gene. CDR3 nucleotides: TGTGCCAGCAGCGTAGTGGACAGTTCCTACAATGAGCAGTTCTTC. Protein: CASSVVDSSYNEQFF.

This clone was counted only a few times. This chain connects TRBV19 to TRBJ1-2; TRBD1 aligns across 7 bases. V lost 5 bases and J lost 2; bases outside the gene matches: 8. The V gene's germline CDR1 is LNHDA and CDR2 SQIVND (reference sequence). This CDR3 is 15 amino acids long. CDR3 residues: CASSVGDRVNYGYTF. The CDR3 coding sequence is TGTGCCAGTAGTGTGGGGGACAGAGTAAACTATGGCTACACCTTC.

The chain couples TRBV9 to TRBJ1-2; D unresolved. Germline lookup yields CDR1 SGDLS and CDR2 YYNGEE. Deletions cut 4 bases from V and 5 bases from J, with 15 bases between. This CDR3 region has 14 residues. CDR3 DNA: TGTGCCAGCAGCCGTCCAGCCGCCGGGTATGGCTACACCTTC. Translating gives CASSRPAAGYGYTF.

The CDR3 sequence is CASSWEQGLSSYEQYF. The CDR3 DNA follows: TGTGCCAGCAGCTGGGAACAGGGGCTAAGCTCCTACGAGCAGTACTTC. The chain combines TRBV28 with TRBJ2-7, with TRBD1 matching over 7 bases. The CDR3 consists of 16 residues. J lost 0 bases, V lost 6 bases, and 11 bases had no gene match. Germline loops: CDR1 MDHEN, CDR2 SYDVKM.

The chain couples TRBV4-1 to TRBJ2-1; no firm D call. Germline V gene sequence: CDR1 MGHRA, CDR2 YSYEKL. The CDR3 covers 15 residues. Trimming stripped 0 bases from V and 4 bases from J, with 10 bases between. Written as DNA, the CDR3 is TGCGCCAGCAGCCAAGAGAGAGCCTTGTACAATGAGCAGTTCTTC. Translated, it gives CASSQERALYNEQFF.

The rearrangement joins TRBV2 to TRBJ1-3; possibly TRBD1 for D (5 bases). The V and J ends lost 4 bases and 0 bases respectively, with 13 bases between them. The CDR3 length is 16 residues. Germline values: CDR1 SNHLY, CDR2 FYNNEI. The CDR3 sequence is CASSVGRVSSGNTIYF. The CDR3 coding sequence is TGTGCCAGCAGTGTCGGCAGGGTGAGCTCTGGAAACACCATATATTTT. Full variable domain (outside the CDR3, taken from reference TRBV2 and TRBJ1-3): EPEVTQTPSHQVTQMGQEVILRCVPISNHLYFYWYRQILGQKVEFLVSFYNNEISEKSEIFDDQFSVERPDGSNFTLKIRSTKLEDSAMYFCASSVGRVSSGNTIYFGEGSWLTVV.

The chain employs TRBV18 and TRBJ2-2; the match to TRBD1 covers 11 bases. Per the germline V gene, CDR1 is KGHSH and CDR2 is LQKENI. This CDR3 has 16 amino acids. Losses at the gene ends were 3 bases for V and 4 bases for J; bases not matched to a gene: 4. The CDR3 region is CASSPPGTGGTGELFF. The CDR3 nucleotides read TGTGCCAGCTCACCGCCGGGGACAGGGGGCACCGGGGAGCTGTTTTTT.

As concerns this clone: The junction departs from germline at one end; a sequencing error may be responsible. Other DNA sequences from this sample encode an identical CDR3 as well. This chain links TRBV2 with TRBJ2-2; the D gene is possibly TRBD2 (6 bases). The CDR3 is 14 amino acids. Germline V gene lookup returns CDR1 SNHLY and CDR2 FYNNEI. The CDR3 protein is CASRDRGYTGELFF. The CDR3 nucleotides are TGTGCCAGCCGTGACCGGGGGTACACCGGGGAGCTGTTTTTT.

The V call is TRBV7-2, the J call TRBJ2-7; 7 nucleotides match TRBD1. Germline V CDR1 and CDR2: SGHTA, FQGNSA. CDR3 length equals 14 residues. J lost 2 bases, V lost 0 bases, and 1 base had no gene match. The CDR3 sequence: CASSLAGQTYEQYF. CDR3 DNA sequence: TGTGCCAGCAGCTTAGCGGGACAGACCTACGAGCAGTACTTC.

The genes are TRBV7-9 and TRBJ2-5; 7 bases fit TRBD1. V shed 5 bases, J shed 5 bases, and the junction held 8 bases outside the gene matches. In germline, CDR1 is SEHNR, CDR2 FQNEAQ (reference sequence). This CDR3 spans 14 amino acids. CDR3 in DNA: TGTGCCAGCAGCCGACAGGGTCAGTGGGAGACCCAGTACTTC. Its protein is CASSRQGQWETQYF.

The chain couples TRBV11-2 to TRBJ1-6; unclear D gene. Germline-derived CDR1 and CDR2 are SGHAT and FQNNGV. The V and J ends lost 5 bases and 5 bases respectively, with 13 bases between them. This CDR3 region has 15 residues. The CDR3 sequence: CASSISTRNNSPLHF. The CDR3 nucleotides read TGTGCCAGCAGCATTAGTACCCGGAATAATTCACCCCTCCACTTT.

The chain joins TRBV7-8 to TRBJ2-7; 14 bases fit TRBD2. Germline loops: CDR1 SGHVS, CDR2 FQNEAQ. Trimming cost V 1 base and J 4 bases; bases outside gene matches: 9. The CDR3 has 18 residues. In nucleotides, the CDR3 is TGTGCCAGCAGCTTAGTCTCCGGGACTAGCGGGGGTTTTTACGAGCAGTACTTC. Its translation is CASSLVSGTSGGFYEQYF.